This T cell receptor (beta chain) derives from a study of blood T cells in healthy people across ages. This clonotype came up many times. Its antigen is not known. Alongside a J-beta primer mix, a sample-barcoded 5' primer served in a second PCR lasting about 6 to 11 cycles. Tagging of each cDNA molecule was performed by a template-switch adaptor with 12 random nucleotides. TCRdb analysed the 5' RACE reads with MiXCR anew, one entry per CDR3 protein. The sample includes just under 900,000 distinct CDR3 sequences, around 30% of them seen just once. Study findings and constraints: CMV infection status of these donors was not known.

The study recruited healthy Caucasian donors from Russia who were aged about 6 to 95. Input material: blood. The TCR comes from an elderly woman in good health.

CDR3 sequence reads: CASRRDTTYEQYF. DNA of the CDR3: TGTGCCAGCAGACGGGACACAACCTACGAGCAGTACTTC. The chain joins TRBV6-2 or TRBV6-3 to TRBJ2-7, with D possibly TRBD1 on 6 matching bases. This CDR3 comprises 13 residues. Trimming took 6 bases from V and 2 from J, leaving 11 bases between them. The germline V gene has CDR1 MNHEY and CDR2 SVGEGT.